This TCR beta chain originates from a study of early T cells in non-severe SARS-CoV-2 infection. Via MiXCR, TCRdb re-called the 5' RACE reads, giving one row per CDR3 protein. The sample lists around 81,000 distinct CDR3 sequences; 14% to 15% were seen once. The material sequenced was whole blood. This TCR was recovered from an adult who was a healthcare worker with PCR-confirmed SARS-CoV-2 infection or an uninfected control (not recorded which).

The CDR3 sequence is CASSPSGGIGTDTQYF. In DNA form, the CDR3 reads TGTGCCAGCTCGCCTAGCGGGGGGATTGGCACAGATACGCAGTATTTT. The chain recombines TRBV18 with TRBJ2-3; 11 nucleotides line up with TRBD2. Trimming at V came to 6 bases and at J to 1 base, leaving 6 bases not matched to a gene. The V gene's germline CDR1 is KGHSH and CDR2 LQKENI. The CDR3 contains 16 residues.